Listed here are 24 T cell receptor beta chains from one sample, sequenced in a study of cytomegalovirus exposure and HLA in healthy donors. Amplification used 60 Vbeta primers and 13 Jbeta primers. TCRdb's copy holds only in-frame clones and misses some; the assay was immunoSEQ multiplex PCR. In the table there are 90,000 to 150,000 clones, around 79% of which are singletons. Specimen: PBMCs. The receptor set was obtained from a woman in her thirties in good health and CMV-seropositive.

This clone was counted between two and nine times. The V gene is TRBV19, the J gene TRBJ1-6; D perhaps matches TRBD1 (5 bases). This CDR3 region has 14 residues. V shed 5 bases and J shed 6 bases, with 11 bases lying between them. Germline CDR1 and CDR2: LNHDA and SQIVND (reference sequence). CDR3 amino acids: CASSRQGSNSPLHF. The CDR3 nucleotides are TGTGCCAGTAGTCGCCAGGGCTCTAATTCACCCCTCCACTTT.

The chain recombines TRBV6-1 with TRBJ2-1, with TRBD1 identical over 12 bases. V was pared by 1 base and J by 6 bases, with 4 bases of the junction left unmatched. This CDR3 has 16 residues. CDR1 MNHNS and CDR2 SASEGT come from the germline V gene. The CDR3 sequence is CASSEGWDRGLNEQFF. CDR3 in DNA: TGTGCCAGCAGTGAAGGTTGGGACAGGGGGCTCAATGAGCAGTTCTTC.

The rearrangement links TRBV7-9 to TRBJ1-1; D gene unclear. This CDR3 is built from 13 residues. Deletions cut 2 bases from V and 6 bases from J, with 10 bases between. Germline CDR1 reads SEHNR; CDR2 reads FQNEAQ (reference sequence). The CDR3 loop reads CASSLRLSPEAFF. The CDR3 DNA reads TGTGCCAGCAGCTTAAGACTCTCTCCTGAAGCTTTCTTT.

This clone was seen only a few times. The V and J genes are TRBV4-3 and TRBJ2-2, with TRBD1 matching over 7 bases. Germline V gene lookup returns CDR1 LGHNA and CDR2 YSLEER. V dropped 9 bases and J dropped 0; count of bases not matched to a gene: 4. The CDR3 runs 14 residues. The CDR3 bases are TGCGCCAGTACACAGGGGACGAACACCGGGGAGCTGTTTTTT. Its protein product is CASTQGTNTGELFF.

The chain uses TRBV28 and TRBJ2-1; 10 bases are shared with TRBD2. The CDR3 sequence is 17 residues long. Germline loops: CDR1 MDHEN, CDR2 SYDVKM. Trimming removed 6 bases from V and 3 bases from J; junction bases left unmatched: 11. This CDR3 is CASSRKGSGGNYNEQFF. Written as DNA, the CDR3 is TGTGCCAGCAGCAGAAAAGGTAGCGGGGGGAACTACAATGAGCAGTTCTTC. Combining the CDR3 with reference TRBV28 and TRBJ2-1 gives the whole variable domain DVKVTQSSRYLVKRTGEKVFLECVQDMDHENMFWYRQDPGLGLRLIYFSYDVKMKEKGDIPEGYSVSREKKERFSLILESASTNQTSMYLCASSRKGSGGNYNEQFFGPGTRLTVL.

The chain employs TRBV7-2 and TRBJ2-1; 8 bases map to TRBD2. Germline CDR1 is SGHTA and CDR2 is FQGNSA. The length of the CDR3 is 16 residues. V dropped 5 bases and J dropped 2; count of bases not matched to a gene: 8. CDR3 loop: CASSGRGAGAYNEQFF. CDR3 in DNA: TGTGCCAGCAGCGGCAGAGGAGCGGGGGCCTACAATGAGCAGTTCTTC.

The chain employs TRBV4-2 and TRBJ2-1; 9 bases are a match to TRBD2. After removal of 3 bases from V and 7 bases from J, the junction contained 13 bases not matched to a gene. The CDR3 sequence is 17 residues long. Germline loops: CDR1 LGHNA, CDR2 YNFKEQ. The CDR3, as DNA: TGTGCCAGCAGCCAGCGACCTAGCGGGGCTGGGGGGAATGAGCAGTTCTTC. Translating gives CASSQRPSGAGGNEQFF.

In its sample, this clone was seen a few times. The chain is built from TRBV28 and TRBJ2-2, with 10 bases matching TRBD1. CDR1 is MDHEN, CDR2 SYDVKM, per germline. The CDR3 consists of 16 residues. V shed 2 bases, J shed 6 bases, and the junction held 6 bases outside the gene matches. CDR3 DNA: TGTGCCAGCAGTTTAACGGGACAGGGGTTCGCCGGGGAGCTGTTTTTT. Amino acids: CASSLTGQGFAGELFF.

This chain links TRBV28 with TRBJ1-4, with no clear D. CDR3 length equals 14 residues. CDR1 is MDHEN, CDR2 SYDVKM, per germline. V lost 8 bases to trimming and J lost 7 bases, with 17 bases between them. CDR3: CASHPPLQSEKLFF. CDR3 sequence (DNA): TGTGCCAGCCATCCCCCATTGCAGTCTGAAAAACTGTTTTTT.

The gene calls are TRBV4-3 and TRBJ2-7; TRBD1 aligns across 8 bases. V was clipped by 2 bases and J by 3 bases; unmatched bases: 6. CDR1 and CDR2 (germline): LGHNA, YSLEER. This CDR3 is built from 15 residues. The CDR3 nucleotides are TGCGCCAGCAGCCAATGGACAGGGCTAAGCTACGAGCAGTACTTC. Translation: CASSQWTGLSYEQYF.

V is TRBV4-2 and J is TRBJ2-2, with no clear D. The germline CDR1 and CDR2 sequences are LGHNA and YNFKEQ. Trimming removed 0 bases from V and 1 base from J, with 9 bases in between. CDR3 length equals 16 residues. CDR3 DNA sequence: TGTGCCAGCAGCCAAGACGGTCGGAGGAACACCGGGGAGCTGTTTTTT. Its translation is CASSQDGRRNTGELFF.

The CDR3: CASSRGGASSYEQYF. The CDR3 nucleotides read TGTGCCAGTAGCCGGGGGGGGGCGAGCTCCTACGAGCAGTACTTC. The chain couples TRBV19 to TRBJ2-7; 8 nucleotides agree with TRBD2. Germline V CDR1 and CDR2: LNHDA, SQIVND (reference sequence). The CDR3 totals 15 residues. V was clipped by 6 bases and J by 0 bases; unmatched bases: 7.

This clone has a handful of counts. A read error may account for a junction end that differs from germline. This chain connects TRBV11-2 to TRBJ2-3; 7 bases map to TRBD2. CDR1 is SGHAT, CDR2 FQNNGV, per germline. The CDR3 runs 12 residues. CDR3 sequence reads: CASSLGGDRMDF. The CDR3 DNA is TGTGCCAGCAGCTTGGGGGGGGACCGCATGGATTTT. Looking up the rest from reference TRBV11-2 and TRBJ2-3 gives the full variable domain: EAGVAQSPRYKIIEKRQSVAFWCNPISGHATLYWYQQILGQGPKLLIQFQNNGVVDDSQLPKDRFSAERLKGVDSTLKIQPAKLEDSAVYLCASSLGGDRMDFGPGTRLTVL.

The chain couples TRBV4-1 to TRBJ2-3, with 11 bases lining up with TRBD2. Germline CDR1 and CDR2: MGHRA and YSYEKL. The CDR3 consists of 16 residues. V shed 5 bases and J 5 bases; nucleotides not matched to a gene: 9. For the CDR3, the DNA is TGCGCCAGCAGCGAACATAGCGGGGGGGAGGTAGATACGCAGTATTTT. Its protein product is CASSEHSGGEVDTQYF.

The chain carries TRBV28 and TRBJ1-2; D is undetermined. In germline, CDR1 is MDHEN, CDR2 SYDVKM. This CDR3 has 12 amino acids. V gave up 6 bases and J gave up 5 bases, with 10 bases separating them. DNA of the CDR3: TGTGCCAGCAGGACCGGGATATATGGCTACACCTTC. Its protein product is CASRTGIYGYTF.

The CDR3 sequence: CASSLALGEPSSGNTIYF. CDR3 DNA: TGTGCCAGCAGCTTAGCTCTAGGGGAACCCAGCTCTGGAAACACCATATATTTT. The rearrangement joins TRBV7-2 to TRBJ1-3; perhaps TRBD1 as D (5 bases). Germline V gene data show CDR1 as SGHTA and CDR2 as FQGNSA. Trimming removed 0 bases at V and 0 bases at J, with 15 bases between. The length of the CDR3 is 18 residues.

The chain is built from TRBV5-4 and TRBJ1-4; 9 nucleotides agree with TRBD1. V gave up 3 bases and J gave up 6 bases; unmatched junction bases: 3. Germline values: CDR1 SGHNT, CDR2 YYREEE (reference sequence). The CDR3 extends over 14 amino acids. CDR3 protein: CASSSGQGDEKLFF. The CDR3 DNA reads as TGTGCCAGCAGCTCGGGACAGGGAGATGAAAAACTGTTTTTT.

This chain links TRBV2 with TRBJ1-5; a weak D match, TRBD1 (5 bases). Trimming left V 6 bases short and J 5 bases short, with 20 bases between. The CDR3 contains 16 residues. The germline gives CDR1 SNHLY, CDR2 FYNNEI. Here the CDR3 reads CASSPPWGGTDQPQHF. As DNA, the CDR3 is TGTGCCAGCAGCCCTCCTTGGGGAGGGACGGATCAGCCCCAGCATTTT.

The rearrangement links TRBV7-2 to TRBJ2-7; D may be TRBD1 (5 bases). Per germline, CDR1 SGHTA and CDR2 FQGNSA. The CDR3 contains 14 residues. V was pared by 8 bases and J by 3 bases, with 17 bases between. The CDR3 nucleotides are TGTGCCAGCTCCAGGGATACCTTCGTCTACGAGCAGTACTTC. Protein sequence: CASSRDTFVYEQYF.

For the CDR3, the DNA is TGCGCCAGCAGCCCGGACAGGGCGGGGGCTGAAGCTTTCTTT. This encodes CASSPDRAGAEAFF. The chain links TRBV5-1 to TRBJ1-1; 8 positions match TRBD1. Germline CDR1 is SGHRS and CDR2 is YFSETQ. Trimming at V came to 4 bases and at J to 6 bases, leaving 8 bases not matched to a gene. The CDR3 has 14 residues. The full variable domain, rest sourced from reference TRBV5-1 and TRBJ1-1, is KAGVTQTPRYLIKTRGQQVTLSCSPISGHRSVSWYQQTPGQGLQFLFEYFSETQRNKGNFPGRFSGRQFSNSRSEMNVSTLELGDSALYLCASSPDRAGAEAFFGQGTRLTVV.

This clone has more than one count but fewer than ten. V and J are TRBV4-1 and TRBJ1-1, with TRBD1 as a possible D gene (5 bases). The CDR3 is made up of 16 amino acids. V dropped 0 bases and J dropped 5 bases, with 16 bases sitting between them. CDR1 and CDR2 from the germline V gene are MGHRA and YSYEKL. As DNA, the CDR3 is TGCGCCAGCAGCCAAGATGTTTCCCAGGGTTGGACTGAAGCTTTCTTT. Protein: CASSQDVSQGWTEAFF.

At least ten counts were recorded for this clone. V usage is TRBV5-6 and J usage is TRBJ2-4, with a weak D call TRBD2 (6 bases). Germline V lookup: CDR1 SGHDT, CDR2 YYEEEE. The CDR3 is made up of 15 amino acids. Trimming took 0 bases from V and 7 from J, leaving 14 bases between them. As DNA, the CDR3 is TGTGCCAGCAGCTTGGGACACGGACTACAGAACATTCAGTACTTC. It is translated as CASSLGHGLQNIQYF.

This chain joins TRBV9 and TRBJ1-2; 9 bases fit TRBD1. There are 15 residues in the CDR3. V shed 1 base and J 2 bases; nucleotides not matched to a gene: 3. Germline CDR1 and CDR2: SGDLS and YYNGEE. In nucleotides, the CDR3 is TGTGCCAGCAGCGTATCTGGGACAGGGAACTATGGCTACACCTTC. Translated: CASSVSGTGNYGYTF.

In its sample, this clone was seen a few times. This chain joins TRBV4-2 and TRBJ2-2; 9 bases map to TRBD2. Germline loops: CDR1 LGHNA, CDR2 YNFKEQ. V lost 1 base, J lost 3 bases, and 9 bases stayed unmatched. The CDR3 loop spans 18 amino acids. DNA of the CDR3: TGTGCCAGCAGCCAAGGGGGGGGCGGGGGGGCCGACACCGGGGAGCTGTTTTTT. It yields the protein CASSQGGGGGADTGELFF.